This is a list of T cell receptor beta chains from one sample in a study of human T cells and chemical hapten exposure. TCRdb re-derived calls from the RACE reads in MiXCR, one entry per CDR3 protein. The table includes some 71,000 distinct CDR3 sequences, more than 9.5% detected once. Sequencing used whole blood, obtained in connection with sensitization to the hapten diphenylcyclopropenone (DPC). The receptors were sampled from a woman aged 50 to 60 with alopecia areata. Some clones in this sample may be carry-over from other donors' samples. Both conserved end residues are part of each CDR3. The D gene is left open where the match is weak. Clone size appears in some rows only: once, few, many, or a class for an expanded clone.

j_call,clone_size,d_call,v_call,cdr3_length,cdr3_aa,cdr3_nt
TRBJ2-1,NA,NA,TRBV3-1,18,CASSQEWYGAISYNEQFF,TGTGCCAGCAGCCAAGAATGGTACGGGGCCATTTCCTACAATGAGCAGTTCTTC
TRBJ2-3,many,NA,TRBV27,11,CASSLSHTQYF,TGTGCCAGCAGTTTATCGCATACGCAGTATTTT
TRBJ2-3,few,NA,TRBV4-1,17,CASSHLRRQIDTDTQYF,TGCGCCAGCAGCCACCTAAGGCGGCAAATCGACACAGATACGCAGTATTTT
TRBJ2-1,few,NA,TRBV2,14,CASTNSQLHNEQFF,TGTGCCAGCACGAACAGCCAACTCCACAATGAGCAGTTCTTC
TRBJ1-2,few,TRBD1,TRBV5-1,14,CASSRQGSEYGYTF,TGCGCCAGCAGTCGACAGGGTTCTGAATATGGCTACACCTTC
TRBJ1-5,NA,TRBD1,TRBV27,13,CASSPQGGQPQHF,TGTGCCAGCAGTCCCCAGGGGGGTCAGCCCCAGCATTTT
TRBJ1-1,many,NA,TRBV12-3/TRBV12-4,13,CASSLQQNTEAFF,TGTGCCAGCAGTTTACAGCAGAACACTGAAGCTTTCTTT
TRBJ2-3,few,NA,TRBV4-1,16,CASSQEWVLGTDTQYF,TGCGCCAGCAGCCAAGAATGGGTACTAGGCACAGATACGCAGTATTTT
TRBJ2-2,many,NA,TRBV4-3,17,CASSQDYERENTGELFF,TGCGCCAGCAGCCAAGATTACGAAAGAGAGAACACCGGGGAGCTGTTTTTT
TRBJ2-3,many,NA,TRBV20-1,13,CSASLGASDTQYF,TGCAGTGCTAGCCTAGGTGCTTCAGATACGCAGTATTTT
TRBJ2-1,NA,TRBD2,TRBV12-3/TRBV12-4,14,CASRPGTSENEQFF,TGTGCCAGCAGACCGGGGACTAGCGAAAATGAGCAGTTCTTC
TRBJ2-7,NA,TRBD1,TRBV28,15,CASSSSGTGRYEQYF,TGTGCCAGCAGCTCCTCCGGGACAGGGAGATACGAGCAGTACTTC
TRBJ2-6,NA,NA,TRBV7-2,15,CASSIGQTGANVLTF,TGTGCCAGCAGCATCGGACAGACTGGGGCCAACGTCCTGACTTTC
TRBJ1-1,many,NA,TRBV12-3/TRBV12-4,12,CASSQENTEAFF,TGTGCCAGCAGTCAGGAGAACACTGAAGCTTTCTTT
TRBJ1-4,many,TRBD1,TRBV2,15,CASSGTGSTNEKLFF,TGTGCCAGCAGTGGGACAGGGTCTACTAATGAAAAACTGTTTTTT
TRBJ1-1,NA,NA,TRBV29-1,13,CSVVMFLGTEAFF,TGCAGCGTTGTGATGTTCTTGGGGACTGAAGCTTTCTTT
TRBJ1-1,few,NA,TRBV12-3/TRBV12-4,14,CASSLSQVDTEAFF,TGTGCCAGCAGTTTATCCCAGGTAGACACTGAAGCTTTCTTT
TRBJ1-5,few,NA,TRBV6-6,16,CASSRSDTNSNQPQHF,TGTGCCAGCAGTCGATCGGACACTAATAGCAATCAGCCCCAGCATTTT
TRBJ1-1,many,TRBD1,TRBV28,14,CASSLRDRGPEAFF,TGTGCCAGCAGTTTACGGGACAGGGGGCCTGAAGCTTTCTTT
TRBJ2-7,few,NA,TRBV7-9,14,CASSPRALGTEQYF,TGTGCCAGCAGTCCGCGGGCTCTTGGGACCGAGCAGTACTTC
TRBJ2-4,few,NA,TRBV28,14,CASSFRDSKNIQYF,TGTGCCAGCAGTTTTCGGGATTCCAAAAACATTCAGTACTTC
TRBJ2-7,many,TRBD2,TRBV20-1,15,CSARGGTSGMYEQYF,TGCAGTGCTAGAGGGGGGACTAGCGGGATGTACGAGCAGTACTTC
TRBJ2-7,many,NA,TRBV5-1,12,CASSKGVGEQYF,TGCGCCAGCAGCAAAGGGGTTGGCGAGCAGTACTTC
TRBJ2-3,NA,NA,TRBV28,15,CASSFLPRPADTQYF,TGTGCCAGCAGTTTCCTCCCCAGGCCGGCCGATACGCAGTATTTT
TRBJ1-5,many,TRBD1,TRBV11-2,18,CASSAGNVGGWSNQPQHF,TGTGCCAGCAGCGCCGGAAACGTAGGGGGCTGGAGCAATCAGCCCCAGCATTTT
TRBJ1-4,many,TRBD1,TRBV12-3/TRBV12-4,15,CASSPRTGGYEKLFF,TGTGCCAGCAGTCCCAGGACAGGGGGCTATGAAAAACTGTTTTTT
TRBJ1-4,few,NA,TRBV20-1,13,CSAPRKDNEKLFF,TGCAGTGCCCCCCGGAAGGACAATGAAAAACTGTTTTTT
TRBJ2-1,many,NA,TRBV29-1,15,CSVGPGIGSYNEQFF,TGCAGCGTTGGGCCTGGCATTGGGTCCTACAATGAGCAGTTCTTC
TRBJ2-7,many,TRBD1,TRBV6-6,14,CASRIQGKGDEQYF,TGTGCCAGCAGGATACAGGGGAAGGGGGACGAGCAGTACTTC
TRBJ1-5,NA,NA,TRBV28,14,CASSTQGYNQPQHF,TGTGCCAGCAGCACTCAGGGCTATAATCAGCCCCAGCATTTT
TRBJ2-7,NA,NA,TRBV5-1,16,CASSPDRDTTSYEQYF,TGCGCCAGCAGCCCCGATCGCGATACTACCTCCTACGAGCAGTACTTC
TRBJ2-1,few,NA,TRBV7-9,13,CASSANSYNEQFF,TGTGCCAGCAGTGCGAACTCCTACAATGAGCAGTTCTTC
TRBJ1-1,few,NA,TRBV7-9,14,CASSLYGGNTEAFF,TGTGCCAGCAGCTTATATGGCGGAAACACTGAAGCTTTCTTT
TRBJ1-2,many,NA,TRBV20-1,14,CSAPGKGPNYGYTF,TGCAGTGCTCCGGGGAAGGGGCCTAACTATGGCTACACCTTC
TRBJ2-7,NA,NA,TRBV10-2,14,CASSEGRISYEQYF,TGCGCCAGCAGTGAGGGCAGGATCTCCTACGAGCAGTACTTC
TRBJ1-6,few,NA,TRBV6-2/TRBV6-3,15,CASSFRESYNSPLHF,TGTGCCAGCAGTTTCAGGGAATCCTATAATTCACCCCTCCACTTT
TRBJ2-1,many,NA,TRBV4-2,15,CASSQDRPGGNEQFF,TGTGCCAGCAGCCAAGATCGACCCGGGGGCAATGAGCAGTTCTTC
TRBJ1-1,many,NA,TRBV6-5,14,CASSYSPTNTEAFF,TGTGCCAGCAGTTACTCGCCGACGAACACTGAAGCTTTCTTT
TRBJ1-1,few,NA,TRBV18,14,CASSPLDVNTEAFF,TGTGCCAGCTCTCCCTTAGACGTGAACACTGAAGCTTTCTTT
TRBJ2-4,NA,NA,TRBV4-2,16,CASSQDLSLAKNIQYF,TGTGCCAGCAGCCAAGATCTTTCGCTAGCCAAAAACATTCAGTACTTC
TRBJ1-2,many,NA,TRBV5-5,12,CASSLQGNGYTF,TGTGCCAGCAGCTTGCAAGGGAATGGCTACACCTTC
TRBJ2-5,few,TRBD2,TRBV20-1,14,CSASGTSGGRTQYF,TGCAGTGCTTCCGGGACTAGCGGGGGGAGGACCCAGTACTTC
TRBJ2-7,many,TRBD2,TRBV6-6,17,CASLSPGLAGATYEQYF,TGTGCCAGCCTATCCCCGGGACTAGCGGGGGCCACCTACGAGCAGTACTTC
TRBJ1-2,NA,TRBD1,TRBV29-1,13,CSVATGVGYGYTF,TGCAGCGTTGCTACAGGGGTGGGCTATGGCTACACCTTC